The T cell receptor (beta chain) under discussion was sequenced for a study of sequential checkpoint blockade in melanoma. Study at large: First-line arms were nivolumab then ipilimumab, or the reverse, randomized 1:1. Both treatment sequences were followed by maintenance nivolumab.

The treatment: randomized to nivolumab then ipilimumab (arm A) or the reverse (arm B). Some clones are missing from TCRdb's copy, which holds only in-frame ones; the method was immunoSEQ multiplex PCR. The table records over 15,000 clones, 80% of them present only once. The TCR comes from a human donor with melanoma. This material consisted of CD8+ T cells sorted from blood (inferred from file names), taken from a patient given nivolumab and ipilimumab in sequence.

CDR3 DNA sequence: TGCGCCAGCAGCCAAGAACACAGGGGTTCCTACGAGCAGTACTTC. This codes for CASSQEHRGSYEQYF. This chain connects TRBV4-1 to TRBJ2-7, with 7 bases lining up with TRBD1. The CDR3 spans 15 residues. Germline V CDR1 and CDR2: MGHRA, YSYEKL. Germline trimming cut 0 bases from V and 1 base from J; bases unmatched to any gene: 3.